This T cell receptor beta chain was captured by sequencing in a study of identical twins. This clonotype has only a few counts. The antigen is not known. TCRdb re-called the 5' RACE reads through MiXCR, storing one row per CDR3 protein. The table has hundreds of thousands of distinct CDR3 sequences, around 20% seen once. General observations from the study: Researchers reported weaker excess twin sharing in beta out-of-frame sequences. Monozygotic twins shared more out-of-frame TCR alpha than recombination models predicted.

There are 19 residues in the CDR3. V shed 0 bases and J 3 bases; nucleotides not matched to a gene: 9. Germline V gene lookup returns CDR1 SGHRS and CDR2 YFSETQ. These same records also appear under a second study, on T cells expressing NK-cell markers. From that paper: In sorted CD3+CD56+NKG2C+, CD3+CD56+NKG2C- and CD3+CD56-NKG2C+ T cells, TCR beta repertoires were obtained. Most of the eight sequenced donors were classified as HCMV-seropositive, and one was classified as seronegative.

Material for sequencing was PBMCs. The rearrangement joins TRBV5-1 to TRBJ2-1; 13 bases fit TRBD2. This receptor was identified in a young woman in good health. CDR3 protein: CASSLGTSGRGAFYNEQFF. The CDR3 DNA reads as TGCGCCAGCAGCTTGGGGACTAGCGGGAGAGGGGCATTCTACAATGAGCAGTTCTTC.